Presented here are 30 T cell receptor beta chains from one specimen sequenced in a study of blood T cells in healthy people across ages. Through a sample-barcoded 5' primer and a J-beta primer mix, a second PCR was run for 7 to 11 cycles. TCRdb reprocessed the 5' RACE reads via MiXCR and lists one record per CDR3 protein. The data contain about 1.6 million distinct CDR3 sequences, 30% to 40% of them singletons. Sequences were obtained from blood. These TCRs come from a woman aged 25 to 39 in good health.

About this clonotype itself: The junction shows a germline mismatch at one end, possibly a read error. CDR3 amino acids: CATSRDSSPGNERFF. The CDR3 DNA sequence: TGTGCCACCAGCAGGGACTCCTCCCCGGGAAATGAGCGGTTCTTC. V gene TRBV15 combines with J gene TRBJ2-1; D is perhaps TRBD2 (5 bases). CDR3 length: 15 residues. CDR1 and CDR2 from the germline V gene are LNHNV and YYDKDF (reference sequence).

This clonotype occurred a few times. CDR3 sequence reads: CASSSGSGTDTQYF. The CDR3 DNA follows: TGTGCCAGTAGCAGCGGGAGCGGCACAGATACGCAGTATTTT. The chain uses TRBV7-3 and TRBJ2-3; 8 bases are a match to TRBD2. V lost 9 bases to trimming and J lost 1 base; unmatched junction nucleotides: 6. Germline CDR1 reads SGHTA; CDR2 reads FQGTGA. This CDR3 has 14 residues.

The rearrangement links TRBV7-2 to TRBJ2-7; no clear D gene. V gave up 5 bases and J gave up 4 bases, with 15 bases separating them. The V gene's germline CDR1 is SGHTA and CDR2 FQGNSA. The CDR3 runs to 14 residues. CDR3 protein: CASSINNEGYEQYF. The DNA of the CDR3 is TGTGCCAGCAGCATAAATAACGAAGGGTACGAGCAGTACTTC.

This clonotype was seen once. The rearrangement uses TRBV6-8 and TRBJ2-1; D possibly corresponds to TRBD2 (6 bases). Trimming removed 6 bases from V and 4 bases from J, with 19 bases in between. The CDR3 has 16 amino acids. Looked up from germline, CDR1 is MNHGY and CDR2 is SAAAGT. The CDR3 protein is CASRINSGGPYNEQFF. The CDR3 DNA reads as TGTGCCAGCAGGATTAATAGCGGAGGGCCTTACAATGAGCAGTTCTTC.

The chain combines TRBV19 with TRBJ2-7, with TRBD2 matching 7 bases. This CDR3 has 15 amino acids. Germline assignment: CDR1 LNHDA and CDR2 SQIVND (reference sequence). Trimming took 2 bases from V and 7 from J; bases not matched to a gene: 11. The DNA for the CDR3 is TGTGCCAGTAGTATAAGACGGGAGGCCACGGGGGAGCAGTACTTC. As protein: CASSIRREATGEQYF.

The chain's CDR3 is CASSLGHEYGYTF. Here the CDR3 DNA reads TGTGCCAGCAGCTTGGGGCATGAGTATGGCTACACCTTC. J is TRBJ1-2 and V is TRBV7-9, with D perhaps TRBD1 (5 bases). The CDR3 contains 13 residues. V dropped 3 bases and J dropped 5 bases, with 10 bases sitting between them. Germline CDR1 SEHNR, CDR2 FQNEAQ (reference sequence).

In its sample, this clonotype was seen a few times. The CDR3 is CASTEQGSTDTQYF. For the CDR3, the DNA is TGTGCCAGCACCGAACAGGGGAGCACAGATACGCAGTATTTT. The chain combines TRBV6-5 with TRBJ2-3, with TRBD1 matching over 7 bases. With V trimmed by 7 bases and J by 0 bases, 4 bases remained unmatched. The germline V gene encodes CDR1 MNHEY and CDR2 SVGAGI. The CDR3 has 14 residues.

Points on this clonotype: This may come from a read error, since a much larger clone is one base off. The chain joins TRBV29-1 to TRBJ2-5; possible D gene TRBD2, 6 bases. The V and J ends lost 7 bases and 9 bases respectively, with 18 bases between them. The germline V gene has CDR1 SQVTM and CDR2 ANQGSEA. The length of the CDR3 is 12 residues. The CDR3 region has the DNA TGCAGCGCGTCGGACATCGGGGAGGCCCAGTACTTC. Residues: CSASDIGEAQYF.

The CDR3 loop reads CASSKPDRGETQYF. Here the CDR3 DNA reads TGTGCCAGCAGCAAACCTGACAGGGGGGAGACCCAGTACTTC. The chain uses TRBV21-1 and TRBJ2-5; TRBD1, the table's D call, was not compared with the DNA. TRBV21-1 is termed a pseudogene. The length of the CDR3 is 14 residues.

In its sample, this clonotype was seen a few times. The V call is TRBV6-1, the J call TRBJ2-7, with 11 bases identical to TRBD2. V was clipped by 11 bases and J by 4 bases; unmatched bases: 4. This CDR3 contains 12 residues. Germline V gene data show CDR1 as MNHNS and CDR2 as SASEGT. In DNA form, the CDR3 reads TGTGCCTGCGGGACTAGCGGTTACGAGCAGTACTTC. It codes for CACGTSGYEQYF.

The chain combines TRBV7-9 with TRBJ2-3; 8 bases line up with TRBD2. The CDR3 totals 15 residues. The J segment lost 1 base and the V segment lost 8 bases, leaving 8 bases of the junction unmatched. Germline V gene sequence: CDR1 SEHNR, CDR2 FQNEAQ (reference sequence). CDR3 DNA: TGTGCCAGCGGACCGACTAGCGTTGGCACAGATACGCAGTATTTT. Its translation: CASGPTSVGTDTQYF. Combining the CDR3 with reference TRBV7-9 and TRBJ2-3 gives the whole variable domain DTGVSQNPRHKITKRGQNVTFRCDPISEHNRLYWYRQTLGQGPEFLTYFQNEAQLEKSRLLSDRFSAERPKGSFSTLEIQRTEQGDSAMYLCASGPTSVGTDTQYFGPGTRLTVL.

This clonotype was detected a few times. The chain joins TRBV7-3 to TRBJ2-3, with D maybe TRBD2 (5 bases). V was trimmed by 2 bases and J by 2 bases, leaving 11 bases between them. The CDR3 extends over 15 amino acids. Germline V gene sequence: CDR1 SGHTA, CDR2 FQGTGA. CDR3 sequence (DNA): TGTGCCAGCAGCTTACTCGGGGAGCTCACAGATACGCAGTATTTT. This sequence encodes CASSLLGELTDTQYF.

The CDR3 is CAWSEGGQGRLYEQYF. The CDR3 DNA is TGTGCCTGGAGTGAAGGAGGACAGGGGAGGTTATACGAGCAGTACTTC. This chain connects TRBV30 to TRBJ2-7, with 9 bases identical to TRBD1. CDR1 and CDR2 from the germline V gene are GTSNPN and SVGIG (reference sequence). Trimming at V came to 1 base and at J to 4 bases, leaving 11 bases not matched to a gene. CDR3 size: 16 residues.

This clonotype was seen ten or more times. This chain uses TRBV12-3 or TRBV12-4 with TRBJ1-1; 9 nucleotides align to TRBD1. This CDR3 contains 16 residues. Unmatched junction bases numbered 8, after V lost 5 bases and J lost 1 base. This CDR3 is CASSEPGQGRNTEAFF. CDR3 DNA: TGTGCCAGCAGTGAACCCGGACAGGGGAGGAACACTGAAGCTTTCTTT.

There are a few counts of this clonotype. The CDR3 DNA follows: TGTGCCAGCATCTCTCCACAGGGGACTAATGAAAAACTGTTTTTT. Its protein is CASISPQGTNEKLFF. The V call is TRBV28, the J call TRBJ1-4; 7 nucleotides match TRBD1. The CDR3 loop spans 15 amino acids. CDR1 MDHEN and CDR2 SYDVKM come from the germline V gene. The trim removed 7 bases at V and 2 bases at J, leaving 7 bases unmatched. Looking up the rest from reference TRBV28 and TRBJ1-4 gives the full variable domain: DVKVTQSSRYLVKRTGEKVFLECVQDMDHENMFWYRQDPGLGLRLIYFSYDVKMKEKGDIPEGYSVSREKKERFSLILESASTNQTSMYLCASISPQGTNEKLFFGSGTQLSVL.

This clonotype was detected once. CDR3 DNA: TGTGCCACCAGCAGCGGCCACCCAGGAAAATACAATCAGCCCCAGCATTTT. This translates into CATSSGHPGKYNQPQHF. This sequence joins TRBV15 and TRBJ1-5; no clear D gene. The ends were cut back, 3 bases at V and 3 bases at J, with 18 bases in the middle. The CDR3 length is 17 residues. Germline lookup yields CDR1 LNHNV and CDR2 YYDKDF (reference sequence).

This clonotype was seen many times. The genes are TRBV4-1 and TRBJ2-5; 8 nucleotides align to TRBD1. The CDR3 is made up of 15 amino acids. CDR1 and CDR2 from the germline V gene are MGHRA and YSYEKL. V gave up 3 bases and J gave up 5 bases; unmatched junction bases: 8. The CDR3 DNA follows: TGCGCCAGCAGCCAGGTGGACAGGGCCGGGGAGACCCAGTACTTC. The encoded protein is CASSQVDRAGETQYF.

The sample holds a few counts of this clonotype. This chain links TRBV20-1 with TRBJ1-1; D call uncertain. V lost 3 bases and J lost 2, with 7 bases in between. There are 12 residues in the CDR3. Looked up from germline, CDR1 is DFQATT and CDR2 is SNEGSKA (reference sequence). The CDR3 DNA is TGCAGTGCTAGGATTACCAACACTGAAGCTTTCTTT. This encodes CSARITNTEAFF.

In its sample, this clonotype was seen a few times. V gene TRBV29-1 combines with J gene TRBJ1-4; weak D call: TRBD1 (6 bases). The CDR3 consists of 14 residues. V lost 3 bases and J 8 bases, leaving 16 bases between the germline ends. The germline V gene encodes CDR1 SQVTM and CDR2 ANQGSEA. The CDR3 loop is CSVDMGGDTEKLFF. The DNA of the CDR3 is TGCAGCGTTGATATGGGGGGCGATACGGAAAAACTGTTTTTT.

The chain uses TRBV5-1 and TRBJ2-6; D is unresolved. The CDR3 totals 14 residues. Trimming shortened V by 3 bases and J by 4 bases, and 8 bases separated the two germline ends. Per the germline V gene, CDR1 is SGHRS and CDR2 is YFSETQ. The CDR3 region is CASSSRLGANVLTF. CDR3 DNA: TGCGCCAGCAGCTCCCGGCTCGGGGCCAACGTCCTGACTTTC.

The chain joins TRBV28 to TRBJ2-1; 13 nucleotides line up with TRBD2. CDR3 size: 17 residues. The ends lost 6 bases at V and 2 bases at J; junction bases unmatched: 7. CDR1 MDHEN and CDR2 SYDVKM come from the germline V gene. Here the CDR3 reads CASSRTSGSGAYNEQFF. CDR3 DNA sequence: TGTGCCAGCAGCCGGACTAGCGGGAGCGGAGCCTACAATGAGCAGTTCTTC.

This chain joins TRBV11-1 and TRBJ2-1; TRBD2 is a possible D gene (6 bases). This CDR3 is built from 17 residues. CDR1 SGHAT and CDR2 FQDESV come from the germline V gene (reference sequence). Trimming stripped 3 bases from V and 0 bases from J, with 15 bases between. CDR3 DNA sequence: TGTGCCAGCAGCTTTATTTTAGGCGGGAACTCCTACAATGAGCAGTTCTTC. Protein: CASSFILGGNSYNEQFF. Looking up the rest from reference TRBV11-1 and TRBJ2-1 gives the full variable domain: EAEVAQSPRYKITEKSQAVAFWCDPISGHATLYWYRQILGQGPELLVQFQDESVVDDSQLPKDRFSAERLKGVDSTLKIQPAELGDSAMYLCASSFILGGNSYNEQFFGPGTRLTVL.

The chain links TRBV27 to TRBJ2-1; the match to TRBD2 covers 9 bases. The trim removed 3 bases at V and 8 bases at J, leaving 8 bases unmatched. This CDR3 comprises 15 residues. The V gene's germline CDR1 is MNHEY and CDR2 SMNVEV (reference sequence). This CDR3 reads CASSFGASGTYEQFF. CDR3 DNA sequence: TGTGCCAGCAGTTTCGGGGCTAGCGGGACGTATGAGCAGTTCTTC.

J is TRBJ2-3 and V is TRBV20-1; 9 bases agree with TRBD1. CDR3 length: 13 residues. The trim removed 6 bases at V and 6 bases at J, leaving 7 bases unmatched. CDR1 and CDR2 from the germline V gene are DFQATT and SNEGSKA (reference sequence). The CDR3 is CSAKGQGWDTQYF. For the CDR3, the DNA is TGCAGTGCGAAGGGACAGGGATGGGATACGCAGTATTTT.

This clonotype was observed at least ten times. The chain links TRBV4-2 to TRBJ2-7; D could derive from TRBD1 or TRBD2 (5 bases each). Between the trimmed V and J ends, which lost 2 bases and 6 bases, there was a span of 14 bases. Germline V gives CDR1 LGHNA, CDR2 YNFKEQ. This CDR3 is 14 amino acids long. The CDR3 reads CASSQLPRDLEQYF. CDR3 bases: TGTGCCAGCAGCCAACTTCCAAGGGACCTCGAGCAGTACTTC.

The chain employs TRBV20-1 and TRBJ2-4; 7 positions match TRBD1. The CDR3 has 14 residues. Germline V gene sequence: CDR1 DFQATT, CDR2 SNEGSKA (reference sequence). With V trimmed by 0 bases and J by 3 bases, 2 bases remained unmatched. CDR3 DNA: TGCAGTGCTAGAGACGGACAGGTCAAAAACATTCAGTACTTC. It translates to CSARDGQVKNIQYF.

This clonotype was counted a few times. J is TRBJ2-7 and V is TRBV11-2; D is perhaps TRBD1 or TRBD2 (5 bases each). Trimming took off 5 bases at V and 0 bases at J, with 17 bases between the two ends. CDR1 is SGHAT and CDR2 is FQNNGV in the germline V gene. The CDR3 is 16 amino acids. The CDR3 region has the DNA TGTGCCAGCAGCCCGGTTGAGGGGCGGTACTCCTACGAGCAGTACTTC. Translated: CASSPVEGRYSYEQYF.

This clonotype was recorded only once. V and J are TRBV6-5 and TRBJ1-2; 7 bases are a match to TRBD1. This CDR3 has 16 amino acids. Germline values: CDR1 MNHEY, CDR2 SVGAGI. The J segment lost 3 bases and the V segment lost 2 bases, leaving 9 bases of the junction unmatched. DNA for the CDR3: TGTGCCAGCAGTTACCAGGAGGCAGGGGGACACTATGGCTACACCTTC. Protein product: CASSYQEAGGHYGYTF.

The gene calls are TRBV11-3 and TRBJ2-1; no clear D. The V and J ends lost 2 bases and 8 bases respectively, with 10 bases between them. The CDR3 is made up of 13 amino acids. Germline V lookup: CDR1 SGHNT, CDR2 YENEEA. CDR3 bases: TGTGCCAGCAGCTTACCGGGTTTGGATGAGCAGTTCTTC. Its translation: CASSLPGLDEQFF.

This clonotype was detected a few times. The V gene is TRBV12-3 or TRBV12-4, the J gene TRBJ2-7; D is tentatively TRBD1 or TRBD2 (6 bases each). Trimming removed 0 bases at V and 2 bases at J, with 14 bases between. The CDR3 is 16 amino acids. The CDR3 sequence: CASSLATGAGTYEQYF. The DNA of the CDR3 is TGTGCCAGCAGTTTAGCCACGGGGGCAGGTACCTACGAGCAGTACTTC.